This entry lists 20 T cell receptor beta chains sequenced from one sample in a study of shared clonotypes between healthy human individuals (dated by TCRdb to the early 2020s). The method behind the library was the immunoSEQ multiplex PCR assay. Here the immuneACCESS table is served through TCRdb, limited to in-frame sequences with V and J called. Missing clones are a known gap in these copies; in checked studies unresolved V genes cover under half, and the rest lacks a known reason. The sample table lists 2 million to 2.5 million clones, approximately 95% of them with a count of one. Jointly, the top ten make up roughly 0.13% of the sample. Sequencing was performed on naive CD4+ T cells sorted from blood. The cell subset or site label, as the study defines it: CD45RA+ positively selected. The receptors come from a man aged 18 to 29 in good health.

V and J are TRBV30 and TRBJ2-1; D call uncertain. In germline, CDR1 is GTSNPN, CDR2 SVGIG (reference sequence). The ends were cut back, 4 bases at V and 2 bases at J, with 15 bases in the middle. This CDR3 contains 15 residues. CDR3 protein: CAWTLLKETYNEQFF. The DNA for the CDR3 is TGTGCCTGGACCCTCCTGAAGGAGACCTACAATGAGCAGTTCTTC.

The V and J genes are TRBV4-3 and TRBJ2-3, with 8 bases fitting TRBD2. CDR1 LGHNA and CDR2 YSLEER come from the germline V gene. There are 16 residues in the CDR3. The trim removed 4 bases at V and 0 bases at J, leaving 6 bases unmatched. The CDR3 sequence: CASSLTGGPSTDTQYF. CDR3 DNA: TGCGCCAGCAGCCTTACGGGAGGGCCTAGCACAGATACGCAGTATTTT.

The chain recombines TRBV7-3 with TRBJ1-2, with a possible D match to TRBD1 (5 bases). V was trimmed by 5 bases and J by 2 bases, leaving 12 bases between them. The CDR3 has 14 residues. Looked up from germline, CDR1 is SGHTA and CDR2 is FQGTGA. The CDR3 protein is CASSRDVTNYGYTF. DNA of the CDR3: TGTGCCAGCAGCCGGGACGTCACAAACTATGGCTACACCTTC.

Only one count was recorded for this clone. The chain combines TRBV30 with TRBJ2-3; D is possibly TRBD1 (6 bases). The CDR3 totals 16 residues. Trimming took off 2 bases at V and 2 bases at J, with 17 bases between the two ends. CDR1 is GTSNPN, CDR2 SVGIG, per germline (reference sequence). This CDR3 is CAWSRGHQNPTDTQYF. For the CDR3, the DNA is TGTGCCTGGAGTCGGGGACACCAGAATCCCACAGATACGCAGTATTTT.

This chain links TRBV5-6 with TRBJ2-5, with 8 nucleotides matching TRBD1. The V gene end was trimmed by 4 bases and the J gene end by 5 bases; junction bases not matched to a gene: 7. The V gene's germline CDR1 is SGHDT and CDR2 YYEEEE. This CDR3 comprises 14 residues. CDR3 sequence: CASSAQGVSETQYF. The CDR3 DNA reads TGTGCCAGCAGCGCACAGGGGGTCTCCGAGACCCAGTACTTC. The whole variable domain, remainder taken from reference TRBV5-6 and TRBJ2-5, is DAGVTQSPTHLIKTRGQQVTLRCSPKSGHDTVSWYQQALGQGPQFIFQYYEEEERQRGNFPDRFSGHQFPNYSSELNVNALLLGDSALYLCASSAQGVSETQYFGPGTRLLVL.

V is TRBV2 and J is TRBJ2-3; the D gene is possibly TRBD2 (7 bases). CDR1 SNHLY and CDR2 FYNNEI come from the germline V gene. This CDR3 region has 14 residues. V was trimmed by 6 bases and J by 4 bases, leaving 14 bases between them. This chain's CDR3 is CASSIGGPPDTQYF. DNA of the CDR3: TGTGCCAGCAGCATCGGGGGGCCGCCAGATACGCAGTATTTT.

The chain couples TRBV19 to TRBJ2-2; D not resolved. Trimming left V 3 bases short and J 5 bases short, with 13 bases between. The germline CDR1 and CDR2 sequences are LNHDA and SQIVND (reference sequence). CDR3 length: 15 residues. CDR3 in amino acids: CASSIVGSLTGELFF. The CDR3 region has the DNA TGTGCCAGTAGTATTGTCGGTTCCCTAACCGGGGAGCTGTTTTTT.

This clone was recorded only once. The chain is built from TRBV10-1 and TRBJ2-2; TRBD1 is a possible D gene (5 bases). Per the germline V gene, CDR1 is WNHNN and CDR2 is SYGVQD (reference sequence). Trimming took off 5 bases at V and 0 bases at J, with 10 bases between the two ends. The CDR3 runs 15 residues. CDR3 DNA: TGCGCCAGCAGTTCAGGGAACGCGAACACCGGGGAGCTGTTTTTT. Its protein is CASSSGNANTGELFF.

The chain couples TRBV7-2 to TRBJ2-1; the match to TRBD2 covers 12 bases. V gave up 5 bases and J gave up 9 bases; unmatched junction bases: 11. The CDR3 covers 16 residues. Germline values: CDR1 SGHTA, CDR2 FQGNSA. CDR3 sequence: CASSQTSGSFRAEQFF. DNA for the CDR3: TGTGCCAGCAGCCAGACTAGCGGGAGTTTTAGGGCTGAGCAGTTCTTC.

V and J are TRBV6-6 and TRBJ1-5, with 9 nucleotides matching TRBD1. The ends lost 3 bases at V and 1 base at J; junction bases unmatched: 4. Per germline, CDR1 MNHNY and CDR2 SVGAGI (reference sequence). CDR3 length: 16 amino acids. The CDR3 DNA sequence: TGTGCCAGCAGTTATCGGGGACAGGGAAGCAATCAGCCCCAGCATTTT. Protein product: CASSYRGQGSNQPQHF.

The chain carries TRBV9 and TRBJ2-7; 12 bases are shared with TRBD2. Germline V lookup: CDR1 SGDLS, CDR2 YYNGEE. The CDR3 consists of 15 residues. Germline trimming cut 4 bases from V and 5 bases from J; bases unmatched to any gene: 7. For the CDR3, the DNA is TGTGCCAGCAGCCCCCGGACTAGCGGGGACCACGAGCAGTACTTC. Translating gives CASSPRTSGDHEQYF.

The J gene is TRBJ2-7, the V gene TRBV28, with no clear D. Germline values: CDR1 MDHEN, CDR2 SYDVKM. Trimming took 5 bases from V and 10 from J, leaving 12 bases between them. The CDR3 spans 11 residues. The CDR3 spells CASSLGRQQYF. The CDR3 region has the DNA TGTGCCAGCAGTCTCGGCCGGCAACAGTACTTC.

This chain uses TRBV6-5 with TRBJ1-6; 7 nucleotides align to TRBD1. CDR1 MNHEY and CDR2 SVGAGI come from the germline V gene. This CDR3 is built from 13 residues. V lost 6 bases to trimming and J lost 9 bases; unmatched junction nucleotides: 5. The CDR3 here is CASRQRTGSPLHF. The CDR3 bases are TGTGCCAGCAGACAAAGGACAGGTTCACCCCTCCACTTT.

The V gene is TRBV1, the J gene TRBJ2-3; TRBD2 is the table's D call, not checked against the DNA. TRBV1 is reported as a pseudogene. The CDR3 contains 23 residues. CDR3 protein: CTSSQDPPGLAGGLSSSTDTQYF. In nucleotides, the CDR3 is TGCACCAGCAGCCAAGATCCCCCCGGACTAGCGGGGGGCCTTAGCTCTAGCACAGATACGCAGTATTTT.

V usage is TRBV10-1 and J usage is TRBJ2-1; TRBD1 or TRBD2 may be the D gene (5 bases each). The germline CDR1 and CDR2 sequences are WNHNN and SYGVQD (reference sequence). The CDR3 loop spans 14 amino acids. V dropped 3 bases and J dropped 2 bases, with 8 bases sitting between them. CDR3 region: CASSDGGTYNEQFF. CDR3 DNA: TGCGCCAGCAGTGATGGGGGAACCTACAATGAGCAGTTCTTC.

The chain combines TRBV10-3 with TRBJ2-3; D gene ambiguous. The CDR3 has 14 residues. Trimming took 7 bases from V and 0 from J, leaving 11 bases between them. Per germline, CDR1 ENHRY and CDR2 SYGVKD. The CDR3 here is CAIKSPVSTDTQYF. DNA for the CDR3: TGTGCCATCAAGTCCCCAGTTAGCACAGATACGCAGTATTTT.

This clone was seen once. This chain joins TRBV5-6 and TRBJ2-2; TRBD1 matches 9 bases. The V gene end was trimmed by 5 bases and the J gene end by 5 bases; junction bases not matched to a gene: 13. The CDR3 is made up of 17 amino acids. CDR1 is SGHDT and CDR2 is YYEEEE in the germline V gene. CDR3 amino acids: CASSLLQGALGTGELFF. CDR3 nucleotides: TGTGCCAGCAGTCTCCTACAGGGGGCACTAGGTACCGGGGAGCTGTTTTTT.

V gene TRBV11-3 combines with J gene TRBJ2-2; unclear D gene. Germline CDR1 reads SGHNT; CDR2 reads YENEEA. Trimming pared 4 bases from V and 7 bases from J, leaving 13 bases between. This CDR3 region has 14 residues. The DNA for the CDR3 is TGTGCCAGCAGCTCACTTAGGTCGGTCGGGGAGCTGTTTTTT. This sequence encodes CASSSLRSVGELFF. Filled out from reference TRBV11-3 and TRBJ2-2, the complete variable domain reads EAGVVQSPRYKIIEKKQPVAFWCNPISGHNTLYWYLQNLGQGPELLIRYENEEAVDDSQLPKDRFSAERLKGVDSTLKIQPAELGDSAVYLCASSSLRSVGELFFGEGSRLTVL.

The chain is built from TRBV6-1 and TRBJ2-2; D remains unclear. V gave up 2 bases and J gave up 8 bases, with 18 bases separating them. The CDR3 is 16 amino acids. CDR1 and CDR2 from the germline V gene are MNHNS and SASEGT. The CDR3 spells CASSESRSFWAGELFF. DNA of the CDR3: TGTGCCAGCAGTGAAAGTCGTAGTTTTTGGGCGGGGGAGCTGTTTTTT.

For the CDR3, the DNA is TGTGCCAGCAGTTCTACGATTCCAGGGGAAGAGACCCAGTACTTC. Translation: CASSSTIPGEETQYF. V gene TRBV6-6 combines with J gene TRBJ2-5; possibly TRBD1 for D (6 bases). CDR3 size: 15 residues. Between the trimmed V and J ends, which lost 4 bases and 3 bases, there was a span of 15 bases. CDR1 is MNHNY and CDR2 is SVGAGI in the germline V gene (reference sequence).